This TCR beta chain comes out of a study of identical twins. General observations from the study: Beta out-of-frame sequences showed weaker excess sharing between twins. The study drew conclusions from cross-sectional statistical analysis, not from following the same donors. Models underestimated TCR alpha sharing (out-of-frame) in monozygotic twins.

In germline, CDR1 is MNHEY, CDR2 SMNVEV (reference sequence). The CDR3 is made up of 14 amino acids. Trimming removed 5 bases from V and 4 bases from J, with 15 bases in between. TCRdb analysed the 5' RACE reads with MiXCR anew, one entry per CDR3 protein. Of around 570,000 distinct CDR3 sequences in the sample, 9.6% were seen once. This clonotype was counted between two and nine times. Its antigen is currently unknown. The same specimen was also included in a second study, on yellow fever vaccine responses in identical twins.

The source material was PBMCs. This chain links TRBV27 with TRBJ2-7; tentative D call: TRBD1 (5 bases). The clonotype comes from a woman aged 18-29 years in good health. CDR3 amino acids: CASSPRRVGYEQYF. The DNA of the CDR3 is TGTGCCAGCAGTCCCCGCAGGGTAGGGTACGAGCAGTACTTC.